This TCR beta chain was retrieved from a study of T cell repertoires in cytomegalovirus infection. Background on the study: Selection of CMV epitopes for the study included recently identified HLA-C-restricted and well-studied HLA-B-restricted ones.

Comment on this clonotype: The target antigen is unknown.

Whole-study results and caveats: HLA-C-restricted TCR beta clonotypes specific for CMV led the ex vivo response. Carriage of CMV together with the relevant HLA was identifiable through cumulative public TCR beta family frequency.

The ends lost 6 bases at V and 1 base at J; junction bases unmatched: 4. The CDR3 has 14 residues. In germline, CDR1 is ENHRY, CDR2 SYGVKD. TCRdb called the reads again in MiXCR, with one record for every CDR3 protein. The table records approximately 990,000 distinct CDR3 sequences, roughly 31% of them present only once. The chain carries TRBV10-3 and TRBJ1-2, with 8 positions matching TRBD1. The sequencing used cultured CD8+ T cells from PBMCs, collected from culture after CMV antigen stimulation. This TCR was recovered from a human donor in good health (CMV status not recorded). Some clones in this sample may be carry-over from other donors' samples. The CDR3 reads CAIRITGGNYGYTF. The CDR3 nucleotides read TGTGCCATCAGGATAACAGGGGGTAACTATGGCTACACCTTC.